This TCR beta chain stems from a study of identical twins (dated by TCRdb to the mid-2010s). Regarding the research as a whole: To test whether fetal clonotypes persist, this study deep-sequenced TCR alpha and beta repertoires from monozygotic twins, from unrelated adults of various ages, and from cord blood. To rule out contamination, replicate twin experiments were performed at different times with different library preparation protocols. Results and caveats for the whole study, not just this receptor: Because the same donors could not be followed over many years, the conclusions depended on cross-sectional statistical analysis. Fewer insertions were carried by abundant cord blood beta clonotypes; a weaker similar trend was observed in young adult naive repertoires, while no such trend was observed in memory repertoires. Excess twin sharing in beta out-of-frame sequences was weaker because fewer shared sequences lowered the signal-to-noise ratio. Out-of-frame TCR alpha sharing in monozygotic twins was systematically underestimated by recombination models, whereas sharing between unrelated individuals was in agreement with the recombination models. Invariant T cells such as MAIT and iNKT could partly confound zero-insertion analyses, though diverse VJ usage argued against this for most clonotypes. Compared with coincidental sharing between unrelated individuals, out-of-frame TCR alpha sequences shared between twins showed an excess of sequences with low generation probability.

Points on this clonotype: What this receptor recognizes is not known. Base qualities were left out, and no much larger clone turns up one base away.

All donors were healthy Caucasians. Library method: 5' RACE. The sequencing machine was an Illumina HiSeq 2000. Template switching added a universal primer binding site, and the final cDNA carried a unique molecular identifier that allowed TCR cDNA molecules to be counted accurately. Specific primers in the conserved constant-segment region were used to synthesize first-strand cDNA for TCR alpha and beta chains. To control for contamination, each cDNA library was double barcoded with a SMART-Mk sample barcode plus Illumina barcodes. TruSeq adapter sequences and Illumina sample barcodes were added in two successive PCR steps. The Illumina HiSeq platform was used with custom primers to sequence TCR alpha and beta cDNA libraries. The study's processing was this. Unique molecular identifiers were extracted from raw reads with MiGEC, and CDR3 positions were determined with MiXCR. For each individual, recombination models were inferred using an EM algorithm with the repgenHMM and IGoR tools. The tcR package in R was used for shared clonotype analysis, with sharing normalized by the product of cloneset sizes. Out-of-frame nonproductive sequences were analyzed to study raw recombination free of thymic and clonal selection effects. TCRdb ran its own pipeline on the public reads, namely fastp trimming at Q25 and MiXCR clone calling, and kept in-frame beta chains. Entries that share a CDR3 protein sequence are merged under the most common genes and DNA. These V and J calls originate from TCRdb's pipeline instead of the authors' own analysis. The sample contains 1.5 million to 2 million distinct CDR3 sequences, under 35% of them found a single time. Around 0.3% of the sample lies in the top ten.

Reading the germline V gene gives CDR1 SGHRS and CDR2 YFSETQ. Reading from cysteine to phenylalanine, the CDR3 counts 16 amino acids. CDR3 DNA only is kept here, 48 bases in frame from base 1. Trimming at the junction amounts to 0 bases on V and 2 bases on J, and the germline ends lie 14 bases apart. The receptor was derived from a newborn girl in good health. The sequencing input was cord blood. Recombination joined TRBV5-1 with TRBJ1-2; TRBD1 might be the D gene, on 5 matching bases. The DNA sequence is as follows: TGCGCCAGCAGCTTGGCCACGGCAGGGTCCAACTATGGCTACACCTTC. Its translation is CASSLATAGSNYGYTF.